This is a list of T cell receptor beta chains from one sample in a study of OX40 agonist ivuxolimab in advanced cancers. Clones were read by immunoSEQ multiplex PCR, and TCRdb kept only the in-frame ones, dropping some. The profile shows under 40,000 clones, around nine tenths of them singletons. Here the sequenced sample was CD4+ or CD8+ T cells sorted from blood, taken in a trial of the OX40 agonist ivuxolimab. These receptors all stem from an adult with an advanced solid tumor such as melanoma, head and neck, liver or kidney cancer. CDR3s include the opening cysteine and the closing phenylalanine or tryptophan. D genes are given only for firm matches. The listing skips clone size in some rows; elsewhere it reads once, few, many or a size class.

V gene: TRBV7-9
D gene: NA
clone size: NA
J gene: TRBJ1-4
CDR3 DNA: TGTGCCAGCAGCTTATTAGGGGGGGAGGAAGAAAAACTGTTTTTT
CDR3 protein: CASSLLGGEEEKLFF

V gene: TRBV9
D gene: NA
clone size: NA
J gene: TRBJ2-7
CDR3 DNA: TGTGCCAGCAGCCCCACATCCTTAAGAACCTACGAGCAGTACTTC
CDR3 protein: CASSPTSLRTYEQYF

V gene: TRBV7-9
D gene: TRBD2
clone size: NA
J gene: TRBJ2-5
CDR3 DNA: TGTGCCAGCAGCCGGCTAGCGGGGACCACCTTGGAGACCCAGTACTTC
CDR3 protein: CASSRLAGTTLETQYF

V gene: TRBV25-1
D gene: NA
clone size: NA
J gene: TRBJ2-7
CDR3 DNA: TGTGCCAGCAGATCACCGGGGTCGGGGGAGCAGTACTTC
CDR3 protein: CASRSPGSGEQYF

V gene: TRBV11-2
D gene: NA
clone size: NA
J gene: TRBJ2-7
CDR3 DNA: TGTGCCAGCAGCTTAACCGTCAACTACGAGCAGTACTTC
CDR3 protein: CASSLTVNYEQYF

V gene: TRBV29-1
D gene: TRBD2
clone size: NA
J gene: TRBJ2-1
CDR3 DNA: TGCAGCGTTGACTATCCGGGACTAGCTTCCGATGAGCAGTTCTTC
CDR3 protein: CSVDYPGLASDEQFF

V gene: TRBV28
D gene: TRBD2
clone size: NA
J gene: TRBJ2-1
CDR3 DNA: TGTGCCAGCAGTTTAATTACCCCTAGCGGCCATGGGAATGAGCAGTTCTTC
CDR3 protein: CASSLITPSGHGNEQFF

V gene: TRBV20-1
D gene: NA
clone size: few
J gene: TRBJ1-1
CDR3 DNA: TGCAGTGCTAGAGATCTCAAAGCTTTCTTT
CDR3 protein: CSARDLKAFF

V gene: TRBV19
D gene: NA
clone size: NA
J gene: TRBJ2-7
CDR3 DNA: TGTGCCAGTAGTATAGGGACTCAAGCCTACGAGCAGTACTTC
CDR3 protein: CASSIGTQAYEQYF

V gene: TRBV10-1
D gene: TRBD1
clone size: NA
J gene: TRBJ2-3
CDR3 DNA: TGCGCCAGCAAATCCGGGACAGACGGCACAGATACGCAGTATTTT
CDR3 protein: CASKSGTDGTDTQYF

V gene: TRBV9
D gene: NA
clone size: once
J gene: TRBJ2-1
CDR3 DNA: TGTGCCAGCAGCGGCGAGGGGTATAGTGGTAGCGATGAGCAGTTCTTC
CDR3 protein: CASSGEGYSGSDEQFF

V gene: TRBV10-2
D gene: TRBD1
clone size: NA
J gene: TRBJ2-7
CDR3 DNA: TGCGCCAGCAGGGGATGGGGACAGGGGTCCGCAAGACCCTACGAGCAGTACTTC
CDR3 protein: CASRGWGQGSARPYEQYF

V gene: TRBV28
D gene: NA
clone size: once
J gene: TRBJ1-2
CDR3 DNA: TGTGCCAGCAGTCAAACGGGGGGGGATCAGGGCTACACCTTC
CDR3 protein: CASSQTGGDQGYTF

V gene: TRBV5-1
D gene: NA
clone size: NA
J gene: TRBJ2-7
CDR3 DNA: TGCGCCAGCAGCTTGACAGGTTGGACCTCCTACGAGCAGTACTTC
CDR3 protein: CASSLTGWTSYEQYF

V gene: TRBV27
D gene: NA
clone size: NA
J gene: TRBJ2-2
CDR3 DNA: TGTGCCAGCAGTTTTTTGTTTGACGGCACCGGGGAGCTGTTTTTT
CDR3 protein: CASSFLFDGTGELFF

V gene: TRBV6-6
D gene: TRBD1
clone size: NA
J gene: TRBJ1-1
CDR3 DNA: TGTGCCAGCAGCCGGGACAGGGGGTTTACTGAAGCTTTCTTT
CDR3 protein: CASSRDRGFTEAFF

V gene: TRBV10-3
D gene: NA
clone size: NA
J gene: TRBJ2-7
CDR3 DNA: TGTGCCATCAATTCGGGACCCTACGAGCAGTACTTC
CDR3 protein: CAINSGPYEQYF

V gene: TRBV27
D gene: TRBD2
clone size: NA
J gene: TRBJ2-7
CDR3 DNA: TGTGCCAGCAGTTTCTCCCGCCGGACTAGCGGATACGAGCAGTACTTC
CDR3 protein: CASSFSRRTSGYEQYF

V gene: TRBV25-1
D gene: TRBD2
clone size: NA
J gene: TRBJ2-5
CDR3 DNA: TGTGCCAGCAGTGTGATAGCGGGAGGTGGGGAGACCCAGTACTTC
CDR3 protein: CASSVIAGGGETQYF

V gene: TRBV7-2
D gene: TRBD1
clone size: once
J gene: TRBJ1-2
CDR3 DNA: TGTGCCAGCAGCAACAGGGGGCTGGGGTATGGCTACACCTTC
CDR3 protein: CASSNRGLGYGYTF

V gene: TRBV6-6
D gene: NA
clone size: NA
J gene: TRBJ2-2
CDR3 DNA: TGTGCCAGCGGTTACTCTGGGTCGACCGGGGAGCTGTTTTTT
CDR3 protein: CASGYSGSTGELFF

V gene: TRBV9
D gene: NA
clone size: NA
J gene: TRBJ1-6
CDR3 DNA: TGTGCCAGCAGCGGCGAACAAGGAGTTAATTCACCCCTCCACTTT
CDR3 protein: CASSGEQGVNSPLHF

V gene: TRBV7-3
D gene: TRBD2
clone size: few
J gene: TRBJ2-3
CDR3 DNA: TGTGCCAGCAGCCCCATAGCGGGGGGGAGCACAGATACGCAGTATTTT
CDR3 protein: CASSPIAGGSTDTQYF

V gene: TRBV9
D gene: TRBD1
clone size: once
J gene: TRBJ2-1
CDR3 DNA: TGTGCCAGCAGCGCAATGTCGGGGACAGGGCCCCCCTCACGGTACAATGAGCAGTTCTTC
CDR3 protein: CASSAMSGTGPPSRYNEQFF

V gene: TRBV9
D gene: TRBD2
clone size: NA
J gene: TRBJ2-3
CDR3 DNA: TGTGCCAGCAGCAGCCCCCGGGAGGGAGGGGGAGATACGCAGTATTTT
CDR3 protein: CASSSPREGGGDTQYF

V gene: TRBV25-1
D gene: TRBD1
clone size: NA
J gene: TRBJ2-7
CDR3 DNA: TGTGCCACATGGGGTCCGGGACAGGGGGGAGACGCCTACGAGCAGTACTTC
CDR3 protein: CATWGPGQGGDAYEQYF

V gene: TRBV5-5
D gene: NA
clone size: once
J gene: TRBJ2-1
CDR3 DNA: TGTGCCAGCAGCTTGTGGGACAATGAGCAGTTCTTC
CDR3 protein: CASSLWDNEQFF

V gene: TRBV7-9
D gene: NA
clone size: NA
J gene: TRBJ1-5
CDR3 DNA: TGTGCCAGCAGCTCTTCGACGGGGGGTAGCAATCAGCCCCAGCATTTT
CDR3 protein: CASSSSTGGSNQPQHF

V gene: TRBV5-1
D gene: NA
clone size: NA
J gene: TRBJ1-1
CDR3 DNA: TGCGCCAGCAGCCCTACCTTGGGCACTGAAGCTTTCTTT
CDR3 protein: CASSPTLGTEAFF

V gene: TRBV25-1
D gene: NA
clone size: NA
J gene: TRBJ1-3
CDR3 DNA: TGTGCCAGCAGTGAATCTGGAAACACCATATATTTT
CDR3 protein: CASSESGNTIYF

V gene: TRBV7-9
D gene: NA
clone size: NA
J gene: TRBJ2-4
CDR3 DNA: TGTGCCAGCAGCTTAGGGGTGTCCAAAAACATTCAGTACTTC
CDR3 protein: CASSLGVSKNIQYF

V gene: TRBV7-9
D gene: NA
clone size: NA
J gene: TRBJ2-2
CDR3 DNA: TGTGCCAGCAGCCCTACCACAGGGTCCGGGGAGCTGTTTTTT
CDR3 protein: CASSPTTGSGELFF

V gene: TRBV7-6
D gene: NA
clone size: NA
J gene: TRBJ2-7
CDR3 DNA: TGTGCCAGCAGCCTAGCGGACAGGACCTACGAGCAGTACTTC
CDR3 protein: CASSLADRTYEQYF

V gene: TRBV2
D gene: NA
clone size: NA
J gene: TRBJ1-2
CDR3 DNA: TGTGCCAGCCCAGGAGCTAACTATGGCTACACCTTC
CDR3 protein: CASPGANYGYTF

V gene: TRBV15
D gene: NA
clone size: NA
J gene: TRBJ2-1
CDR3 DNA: TGTGCCACCAGCAGAACGGTAGACTCCTACAATGAGCAGTTCTTC
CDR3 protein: CATSRTVDSYNEQFF

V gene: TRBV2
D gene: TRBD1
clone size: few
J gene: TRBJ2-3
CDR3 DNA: TGTGCCAGCAGTGAAGTTCGGGACAGCATGACAGACACAGATACGCAGTATTTT
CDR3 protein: CASSEVRDSMTDTDTQYF

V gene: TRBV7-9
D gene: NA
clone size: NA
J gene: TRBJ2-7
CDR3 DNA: TGTGCCAGCAGCTTAGCGACAGGAGACTACGAGCAGTACTTC
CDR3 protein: CASSLATGDYEQYF

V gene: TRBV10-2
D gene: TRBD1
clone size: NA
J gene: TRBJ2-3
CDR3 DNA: TGCGCCAGCAGCGCCCGGGACAGGGATACAGATACGCAGTATTTT
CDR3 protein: CASSARDRDTDTQYF

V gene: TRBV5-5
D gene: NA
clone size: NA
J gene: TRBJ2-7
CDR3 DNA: TGTGCCAGCAGCGCCCAAAGGGGAGGCTACGAGCAGTACTTC
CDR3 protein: CASSAQRGGYEQYF

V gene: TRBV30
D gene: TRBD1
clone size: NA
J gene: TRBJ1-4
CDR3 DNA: TGTGCCTGGAGCATGGGAGGGGGCTGGGAAAAACTGTTTTTT
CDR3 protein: CAWSMGGGWEKLFF

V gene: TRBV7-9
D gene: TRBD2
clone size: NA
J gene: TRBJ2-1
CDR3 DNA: TGTGCCAGCAGCCTCCGAAGCGGGAATGATGAGCAGTTCTTC
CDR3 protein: CASSLRSGNDEQFF

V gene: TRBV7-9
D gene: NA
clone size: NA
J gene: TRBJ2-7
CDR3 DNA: TGTGCCAGCAGCTTACCGATGACCTCCTACGAGCAGTACTTC
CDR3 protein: CASSLPMTSYEQYF